The rows below give T cell receptor beta chains drawn from one sample of a study of cytomegalovirus exposure and HLA in healthy donors. Some clones are missing from TCRdb's copy, which holds only in-frame ones; the method was immunoSEQ multiplex PCR. The sample carries 250,000 to 350,000 clones, about nine tenths recorded once. Source material: PBMCs. The receptor source for this set is a man aged 35-49 years in good health and CMV-seropositive. Both conserved end residues are part of each CDR3. A D gene is named only where the DNA matches it firmly. Clone sizes are given selectively: once, few, many, or a class where the clone is expanded.

j_call d_call v_call clone_size cdr3_nt cdr3_aa
TRBJ2-7 TRBD1 TRBV15 . TGTGCCACCAGGCCGACAGGGTATGACGAGCAGTACTTC CATRPTGYDEQYF
TRBJ2-5 . TRBV14 . TGTGCCAGCAGCCCCTTCAGGGTCCAAGAGACCCAGTACTTC CASSPFRVQETQYF
TRBJ2-1 . TRBV6-5 . TGTGCCAGCAGTTACGATAGCGGCGCCTACAATGAGCAGTTCTTC CASSYDSGAYNEQFF
TRBJ2-1 . TRBV9 . TGTGCCAGCAGCAGGCACCGGACTGCACTCCACAATGAGCAGTTCTTC CASSRHRTALHNEQFF
TRBJ1-1 . TRBV10-3 . TGTGCCATCAGTGAGTCAGGCAGGGTGGACACTGAAGCTTTCTTT CAISESGRVDTEAFF
TRBJ2-3 . TRBV28 once TGTGCCAGCAGTTTACGGCGGGAACGTAACACAGATACGCAGTATTTT CASSLRRERNTDTQYF
TRBJ2-7 . TRBV11-2 . TGTGCCAGCAGCTTCACTAGGAGCTCCTACGAGCAGTACTTC CASSFTRSSYEQYF
TRBJ2-3 TRBD2 TRBV7-3 . TGTGCCAGCAGCTTATTCGGTCTAGCGGGAACAGATACGCAGTATTTT CASSLFGLAGTDTQYF
TRBJ1-5 . TRBV5-6 . TGTGCCAGCAGCTTAGCTAATAGCAATCAGCCCCAGCATTTT CASSLANSNQPQHF
TRBJ2-1 TRBD2 TRBV11-3 . TGTGCCAGCAGCCCCTCCGGGACTAGCGGGGAGCAGTTCTTC CASSPSGTSGEQFF
TRBJ2-2 TRBD2 TRBV7-3 . TGTGCCAGCAGCTTAGCACTAGCGGGAGGGCCTTTCGGCGGGGAGCTGTTTTTT CASSLALAGGPFGGELFF
TRBJ2-2 TRBD2 TRBV28 . TGTGCCAGCACCCTAAGGCTAGCGGGAGTGTCCGGGGAGCTGTTTTTT CASTLRLAGVSGELFF
TRBJ1-1 . TRBV5-4 . TGTGCCAGCAGCTCGGACCCCTTATTGGCAGGGGACACTGAAGCTTTCTTT CASSSDPLLAGDTEAFF
TRBJ2-3 TRBD1 TRBV6-5 . TGTGCCAGCAGTTACTCCCGGGACAGGGGAGATACGCAGTATTTT CASSYSRDRGDTQYF
TRBJ1-1 . TRBV29-1 . TGCAGCGTTGAAGATCTGAGGGCGAACACTGAAGCTTTCTTT CSVEDLRANTEAFF
TRBJ1-4 TRBD1 TRBV7-6 . TGTGCCAGCAGCGCTGGGACAGGGGGGCTTAATGAAAAACTGTTTTTT CASSAGTGGLNEKLFF
TRBJ2-2 TRBD2 TRBV19 few TGTGCCAGTAGAGGGGGGACTAGCGGGAGTTGGGGGAACACCGGGGAGCTGTTTTTT CASRGGTSGSWGNTGELFF
TRBJ1-1 TRBD1 TRBV4-1 . TGCGCCAGCAGGGACAGGGAGGTAACTGAAGCTTTCTTT CASRDREVTEAFF
TRBJ2-2 TRBD1 TRBV7-9 . TGTGCCAGCAGCACCTCTCACGCCGGGACAGGGACGAACACCGGGGAGCTGTTTTTT CASSTSHAGTGTNTGELFF
TRBJ2-1 . TRBV5-4 . TGTGCCAGCAGCGCCACGGGAGACCGCACGAATGAGCAGTTCTTC CASSATGDRTNEQFF
TRBJ2-5 TRBD1 TRBV5-8 once TGTGCCAGCAGCAGGGGACAGAGACAAGAGACCCAGTACTTC CASSRGQRQETQYF
TRBJ2-7 TRBD2 TRBV2 . TGTGCCAGCAGTGAATCCCTCCCGGGGCTAGCGGGCTCTGGGGAGCAGTACTTC CASSESLPGLAGSGEQYF
TRBJ2-7 . TRBV5-1 . TGCGCCAGCAGCTTGGCCTCGGCAGGGCACTACGAGCAGTACTTC CASSLASAGHYEQYF
TRBJ2-7 . TRBV7-9 few TGTGCCAGCAGCCGGAGCTCCTACGAGCAGTACTTC CASSRSSYEQYF
TRBJ1-5 . TRBV6-6 few TGTGCCAGCAGTTACGGAGACAGATATAGCAATCAGCCCCAGCATTTT CASSYGDRYSNQPQHF
TRBJ2-1 . TRBV27 . TGTGCCAGCAGTTTAGTGGCGGGCAGCTCCTACAATGAGCAGTTCTTC CASSLVAGSSYNEQFF
TRBJ2-7 TRBD2 TRBV11-2 once TGTGCCAGCAGCCGATCATTTAGCGGGGGCAGCTCCTACGAGCAGTACTTC CASSRSFSGGSSYEQYF
TRBJ2-7 TRBD2 TRBV7-9 . TGTGCCAGCAGCGCCTCTAGCGGGAGTTACGAGCAGTACTTC CASSASSGSYEQYF
TRBJ2-2 TRBD2 TRBV9 . TGTGCCAGCAGCGGAAAAGCGGGAGAGGCGGCCGGGGAGCTGTTTTTT CASSGKAGEAAGELFF
TRBJ1-2 . TRBV30 . TGTGCCTGGAGTCTCCAGGGGCGAGACTATGGCTACACCTTC CAWSLQGRDYGYTF
TRBJ2-2 TRBD1 TRBV27 . TGTGCCAGCAGTTTTGACAGGGTGAACACCGGGGAGCTGTTTTTT CASSFDRVNTGELFF
TRBJ1-1 . TRBV9 few TGTGCCAGCAGCGATTCTCCGAACACTGAAGCTTTCTTT CASSDSPNTEAFF
TRBJ2-1 TRBD2 TRBV4-2 . TGTGCCAGCAACCAAGGTGGGACTAGCGGAGTACACGAGCAGTTCTTC CASNQGGTSGVHEQFF
TRBJ2-7 TRBD1 TRBV28 . TGTGCCAGCAGTTGGGACAGCTACGAGCAGTACTTC CASSWDSYEQYF
TRBJ2-3 . TRBV12-5 . TGTGCTAGTTTCTTTACGCCAGGACATACACACACAGATACGCAGTATTTT CASFFTPGHTHTDTQYF
TRBJ2-7 TRBD1 TRBV5-5 once TGTGCCAGCAGCCGAATGACAGGGGGCCGAGGGGACTACGAGCAGTACTTC CASSRMTGGRGDYEQYF
TRBJ2-5 TRBD2 TRBV11-2 once TGTGCCAGCAGCTTTAGCGGGAGAGGGCGAGAGACCCAGTACTTC CASSFSGRGRETQYF
TRBJ1-5 . TRBV7-2 . TGTGCCAGCAGCCCCGAACGGAGGAAAGATAGCAATCAGCCCCAGCATTTT CASSPERRKDSNQPQHF
TRBJ2-1 . TRBV6-5 . TGTGCCAGCCACAGGGAATCTGAGCAGTTCTTC CASHRESEQFF
TRBJ1-4 . TRBV7-8 . TGTGCCAGCAGCTTAGCGCGACAGGCAACTAATGAAAAACTGTTTTTT CASSLARQATNEKLFF
TRBJ2-7 TRBD2 TRBV13 . TGTGCCAGCAGCCCAGGACTAGGTGCCTACGAGCAGTACTTC CASSPGLGAYEQYF
TRBJ1-5 TRBD1 TRBV2 . TGTGCCAGCAGAGAGCAGGGGGCCCGTGGGAATCAGCCCCAGCATTTT CASREQGARGNQPQHF
TRBJ1-3 TRBD1 TRBV11-2 . TGTGCCAGCAGCTCACAGGGGGTAGCTGGAAACGCCATATATTTT CASSSQGVAGNAIYF
TRBJ1-1 . TRBV7-3 . TGTGCCAGCAGCTTCGAACAGAACACTGAAGCTTTCTTT CASSFEQNTEAFF
TRBJ2-7 TRBD1 TRBV7-2 . TGTGCCAGCAGCTTGCCGGGGCAGGGGGCGAACGAGCAGTACTTC CASSLPGQGANEQYF
TRBJ2-3 TRBD2 TRBV5-1 . TGCGCCAGCAGCTTCCCGCCGGGACTAGCGGGAGGGCCAGATACGCAGTATTTT CASSFPPGLAGGPDTQYF